What follows are 16 T cell receptor beta chains derived from one specimen sequenced in a study of T cell responses to AZD1222 COVID-19 vaccine. Data came from immunoSEQ multiplex PCR; TCRdb stores just in-frame clones and leaves some out. This table holds roughly 100,000 clones, 85% to 90% found once. Sequenced here: peripheral blood, sampled on day 0 of AZD1222 vaccination. These receptors came from an adult in good health.

The CDR3 nucleotides are TGTGCCAGCTGTTTAGCCGAGCGAACAATGAACACTGAAGCTTTCTTT. Its translation is CASCLAERTMNTEAFF. The genes are TRBV2 and TRBJ1-1, with D unresolved. CDR3 length: 16 residues. V was pared by 8 bases and J by 0 bases, with 19 bases between. The V gene's germline CDR1 is SNHLY and CDR2 FYNNEI.

This chain connects TRBV11-3 to TRBJ2-3; D might be TRBD2 (6 bases). Germline V gene data show CDR1 as SGHNT and CDR2 as YENEEA. Trimming stripped 0 bases from V and 4 bases from J, with 11 bases between. The CDR3 covers 15 residues. CDR3 nucleotides: TGTGCCAGCAGCTTAGAGCCGCGGGGCCCAGATACGCAGTATTTT. Protein sequence: CASSLEPRGPDTQYF.

The chain carries TRBV5-8 and TRBJ2-5; 15 bases align to TRBD2. Germline loops: CDR1 SGHTS, CDR2 YDEGEE. V lost 0 bases, J lost 4 bases, and 1 base stayed unmatched. This CDR3 comprises 16 residues. The CDR3 spells CASSLAGLAGGETQYF. The CDR3 nucleotides are TGTGCCAGCAGCTTGGCGGGACTAGCGGGAGGAGAGACCCAGTACTTC.

The chain links TRBV27 to TRBJ2-3; D not resolved. Germline V lookup: CDR1 MNHEY, CDR2 SMNVEV (reference sequence). Trimming pared 6 bases from V and 1 base from J, leaving 8 bases between. The CDR3 loop spans 13 amino acids. The CDR3: CASRPTGTDTQYF. Written as DNA, the CDR3 is TGTGCCAGCAGGCCCACGGGCACAGATACGCAGTATTTT.

The gene calls are TRBV7-2 and TRBJ1-3; D is unresolved. With 5 bases removed from V and 0 bases from J, the gap between germline ends came to 11 bases. This CDR3 is built from 15 residues. The germline V gene has CDR1 SGHTA and CDR2 FQGNSA. CDR3 amino acids: CASSLGSASGNTIYF. CDR3 nucleotide sequence: TGTGCCAGCAGCCTCGGCTCGGCCTCTGGAAACACCATATATTTT.

V gene TRBV24-1 combines with J gene TRBJ1-4; a possible D gene is TRBD1 (5 bases). The CDR3 runs 15 residues. V was shortened by 4 bases and J by 8 bases, with 16 bases between the two germline ends. Germline V gene sequence: CDR1 KGHDR, CDR2 SFDVKD. CDR3 amino acids: CATSDPGGVGEKLFF. In nucleotides, the CDR3 is TGTGCCACCAGTGACCCTGGAGGGGTGGGAGAAAAACTGTTTTTT.

V gene TRBV12-3 or TRBV12-4 combines with J gene TRBJ1-4; 8 positions agree with TRBD1. CDR3 length: 12 amino acids. The trim removed 3 bases at V and 14 bases at J, leaving 5 bases unmatched. CDR3 in DNA: TGTGCCAGCAGTTTTGGGACAGGCTTTCTGTTTTTT. Protein: CASSFGTGFLFF.

The chain links TRBV19 to TRBJ2-7; D perhaps matches TRBD1 (5 bases). Germline V gene data show CDR1 as LNHDA and CDR2 as SQIVND (reference sequence). Between the trimmed V and J ends, which lost 6 bases and 3 bases, there was a span of 12 bases. This CDR3 contains 13 residues. The CDR3 is CASRSRANYEQYF. DNA for the CDR3: TGTGCCAGTAGATCCAGGGCAAACTACGAGCAGTACTTC.

The chain couples TRBV18 to TRBJ2-1; 10 bases line up with TRBD2. Trimming removed 3 bases from V and 7 bases from J; junction bases left unmatched: 6. Looked up from germline, CDR1 is KGHSH and CDR2 is LQKENI. This CDR3 has 15 amino acids. The CDR3 DNA sequence: TGTGCCAGCTCACCTAAGACTAGCGGGCCGAATGAGCAGTTCTTC. Protein product: CASSPKTSGPNEQFF.

J is TRBJ2-2 and V is TRBV6-2 or TRBV6-3, with TRBD2 matching 13 bases. CDR3 length: 18 amino acids. The V gene's germline CDR1 is MNHEY and CDR2 SVGEGT. The ends lost 5 bases at V and 3 bases at J; junction bases unmatched: 9. The CDR3 region is CASSPAPGLAGHTGELFF. The CDR3 DNA reads as TGTGCCAGCAGTCCCGCACCGGGACTAGCGGGACACACCGGGGAGCTGTTTTTT.

The rearrangement uses TRBV7-9 and TRBJ2-5, with 7 bases matching TRBD2. Trimming at V came to 3 bases and at J to 3 bases, leaving 13 bases not matched to a gene. CDR1 is SEHNR, CDR2 FQNEAQ, per germline (reference sequence). The length of the CDR3 is 17 residues. The chain's CDR3 is CASSFGPGGGSKETQYF. The CDR3 nucleotides read TGTGCCAGCAGCTTCGGTCCCGGGGGAGGGTCGAAAGAGACCCAGTACTTC.

The V and J genes are TRBV27 and TRBJ1-6; TRBD1 matches 9 bases. The CDR3 extends over 14 amino acids. Germline trimming cut 6 bases from V and 8 bases from J; bases unmatched to any gene: 5. The germline V gene encodes CDR1 MNHEY and CDR2 SMNVEV (reference sequence). For the CDR3, the DNA is TGTGCCAGCAGGCCACAGGGGGCTGATTCACCCCTCCACTTT. It yields the protein CASRPQGADSPLHF.

V and J are TRBV28 and TRBJ1-1; TRBD1 aligns across 7 bases. J was trimmed by 4 bases and V by 7 bases; bases with no gene match: 9. CDR3 size: 14 residues. Germline V gene data show CDR1 as MDHEN and CDR2 as SYDVKM. The CDR3 region is CASTHRGFGTEAFF. The CDR3, as DNA: TGTGCCAGCACCCACAGGGGTTTTGGCACTGAAGCTTTCTTT.

This clone occurred once. The chain has TRBV28 and TRBJ1-2; possible D gene TRBD1, 6 bases. This CDR3 comprises 15 residues. The V gene lost 5 bases and the J gene lost 4 bases, with 17 bases spanning the gap. CDR1 and CDR2 from the germline V gene are MDHEN and SYDVKM. The CDR3 coding sequence is TGTGCCAGCAGTCAACCCAGGGGCCAAACCTATGGCTACACCTTC. The encoded protein is CASSQPRGQTYGYTF.

The chain employs TRBV28 and TRBJ1-1; no reliable D call. The CDR3 length is 13 residues. The V gene lost 1 base and the J gene lost 6 bases, with 9 bases spanning the gap. The germline V gene encodes CDR1 MDHEN and CDR2 SYDVKM. As DNA, the CDR3 is TGTGCCAGCAGTTTATTGAAGGGCCCTGAAGCTTTCTTT. Its translation: CASSLLKGPEAFF.

CDR3 DNA sequence: TGTGGAGTAGGGGCGTACTCCTTGAACTATGGCTACACCTTC. Its translation: CGVGAYSLNYGYTF. The chain links TRBV28 to TRBJ1-2; D is possibly TRBD1 (5 bases). The CDR3 contains 14 residues. The germline CDR1 and CDR2 sequences are MDHEN and SYDVKM.